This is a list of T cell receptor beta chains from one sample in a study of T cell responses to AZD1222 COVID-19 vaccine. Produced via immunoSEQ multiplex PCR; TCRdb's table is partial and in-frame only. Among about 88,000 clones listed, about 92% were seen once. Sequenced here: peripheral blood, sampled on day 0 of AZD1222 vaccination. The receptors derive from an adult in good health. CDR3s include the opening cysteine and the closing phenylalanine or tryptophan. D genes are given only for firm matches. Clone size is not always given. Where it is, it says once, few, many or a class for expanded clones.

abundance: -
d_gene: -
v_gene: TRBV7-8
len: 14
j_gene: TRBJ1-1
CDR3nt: TGTGCCAGCAGCTTAGGGGGCAGCAACACTGAAGCTTTCTTT
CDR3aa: CASSLGGSNTEAFF

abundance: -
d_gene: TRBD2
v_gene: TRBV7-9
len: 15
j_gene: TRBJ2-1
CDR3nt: TGTGCCAGCGAGCTTATAGCGGGAAGGGTCAATGAGCAGTTCTTC
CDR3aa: CASELIAGRVNEQFF

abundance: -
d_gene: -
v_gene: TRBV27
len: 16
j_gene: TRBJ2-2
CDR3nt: TGTGCCAGCAGTTTGATCAAGTTCGCGAACACCGGGGAGCTGTTTTTT
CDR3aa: CASSLIKFANTGELFF

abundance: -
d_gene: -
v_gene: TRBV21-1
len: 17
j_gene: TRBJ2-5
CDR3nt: TGTGCCAGCAGTCCAGGGGGGCGGGAGGTGGCGGAGGAGACCCAGTACTTC
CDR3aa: CASSPGGREVAEETQYF

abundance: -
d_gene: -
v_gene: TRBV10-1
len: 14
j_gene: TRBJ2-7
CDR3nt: TGCGCCAGCGGGGTCGGACGGACAGACTACGAGCAGTACTTC
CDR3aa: CASGVGRTDYEQYF

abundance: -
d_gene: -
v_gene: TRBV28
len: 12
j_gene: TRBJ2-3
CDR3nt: TGTGCCAGCAGTTTCGGAGGGGTGGGGCAGTATTTT
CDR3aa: CASSFGGVGQYF

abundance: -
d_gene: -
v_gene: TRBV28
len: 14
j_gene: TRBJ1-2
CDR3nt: TGTGCCAGCAGTTCTATGGTTCTTTACTATGGCTACACCTTC
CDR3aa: CASSSMVLYYGYTF

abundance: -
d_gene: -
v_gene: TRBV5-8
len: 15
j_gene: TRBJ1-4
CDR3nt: TGTGCCAGCAGCTGGCGACAGTCAACTAATGAAAAACTGTTTTTT
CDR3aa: CASSWRQSTNEKLFF

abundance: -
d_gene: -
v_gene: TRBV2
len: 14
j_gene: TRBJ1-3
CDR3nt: TGTGCCAGCAGTGAAAGGGGCTCTGGAAACACCATATATTTT
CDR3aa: CASSERGSGNTIYF

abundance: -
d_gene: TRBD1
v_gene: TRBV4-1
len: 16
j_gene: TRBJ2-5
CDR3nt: TGCGCCAGCAGCCAACCTGGGACAGGGCCTAAAGAGACCCAGTACTTC
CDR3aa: CASSQPGTGPKETQYF

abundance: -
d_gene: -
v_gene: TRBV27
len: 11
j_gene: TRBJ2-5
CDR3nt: TGTGCCAGCAGTTCACAAGAGACCCAGTACTTC
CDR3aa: CASSSQETQYF

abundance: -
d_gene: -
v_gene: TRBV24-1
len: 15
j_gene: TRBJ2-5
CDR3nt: TGTGCCACCAGTGACCCTCGGACAGCACAAGAGACCCAGTACTTC
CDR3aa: CATSDPRTAQETQYF

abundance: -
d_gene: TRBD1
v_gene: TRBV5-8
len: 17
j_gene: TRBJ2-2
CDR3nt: TGTGCCAGCAGCTTTAGTTTCGGGACAGAGAACACCGGGGAGCTGTTTTTT
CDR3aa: CASSFSFGTENTGELFF

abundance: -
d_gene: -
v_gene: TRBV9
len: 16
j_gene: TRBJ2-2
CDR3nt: TGTGCCAGCAGCGCCCATTTGGACACCAACACCGGGGAGCTGTTTTTT
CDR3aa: CASSAHLDTNTGELFF

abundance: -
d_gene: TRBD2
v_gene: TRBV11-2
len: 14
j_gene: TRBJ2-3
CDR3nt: TGTGCCAGCAGCTTAGAAGCGGGAGTATATACGCAGTATTTT
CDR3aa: CASSLEAGVYTQYF

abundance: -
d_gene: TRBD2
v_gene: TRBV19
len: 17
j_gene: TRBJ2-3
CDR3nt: TGTGCCAGTAGCCCCCGCCCGGGACTAGCGCAGTCAGATACGCAGTATTTT
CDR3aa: CASSPRPGLAQSDTQYF

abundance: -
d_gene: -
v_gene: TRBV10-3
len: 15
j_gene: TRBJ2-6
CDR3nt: TGTGCCATCAGTGCAGGGGACCCTGGGGCCAACGTCCTGACTTTC
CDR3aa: CAISAGDPGANVLTF

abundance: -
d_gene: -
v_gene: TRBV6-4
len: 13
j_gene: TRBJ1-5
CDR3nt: TGTGCCAGCAGTGAAGCCGCGAATCAGCCCCAGCATTTT
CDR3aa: CASSEAANQPQHF

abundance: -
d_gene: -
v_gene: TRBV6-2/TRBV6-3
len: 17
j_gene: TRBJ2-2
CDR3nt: TGTGCCAGCAGTGTGGCCCCACCAAAAAGAAACACCGGGGAGCTGTTTTTT
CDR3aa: CASSVAPPKRNTGELFF

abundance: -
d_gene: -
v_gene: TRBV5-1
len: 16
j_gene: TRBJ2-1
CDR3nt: TGCGCCAGCAGCTTGGCGGCGACAATCGGTGTCAATGAGCAGTTCTTC
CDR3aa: CASSLAATIGVNEQFF

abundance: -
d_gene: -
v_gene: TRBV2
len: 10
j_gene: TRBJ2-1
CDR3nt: TGTGCCAGCAGTACCAGCTCTCAGTTCTTC
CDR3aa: CASSTSSQFF

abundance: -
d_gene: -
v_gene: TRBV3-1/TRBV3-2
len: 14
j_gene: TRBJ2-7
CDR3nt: TGTGCCAGCAGCCAACCCGGTCAAGCCCGGGAGCAGTACTTC
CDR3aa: CASSQPGQAREQYF

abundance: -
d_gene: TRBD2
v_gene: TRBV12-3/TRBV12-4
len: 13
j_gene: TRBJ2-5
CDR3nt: TGTGCCAGCAGCCGGGGGGTACCGGAGACCCAGTACTTC
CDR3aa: CASSRGVPETQYF

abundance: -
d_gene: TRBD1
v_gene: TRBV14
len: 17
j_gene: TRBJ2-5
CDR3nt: TGTGCCAGCAGCCTTGGGACAGGTGCCTTAAAGGAAGAGACCCAGTACTTC
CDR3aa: CASSLGTGALKEETQYF

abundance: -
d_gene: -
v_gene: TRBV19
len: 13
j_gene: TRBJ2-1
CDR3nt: TGTGCCAGTAGTCCCCGTGGGTACAATGAGCAGTTCTTC
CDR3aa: CASSPRGYNEQFF

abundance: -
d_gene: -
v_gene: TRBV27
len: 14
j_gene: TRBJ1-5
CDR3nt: TGTGCCAGCAGTTTTGCCAGGGGCGGCCAGCCCCAGCATTTT
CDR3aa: CASSFARGGQPQHF

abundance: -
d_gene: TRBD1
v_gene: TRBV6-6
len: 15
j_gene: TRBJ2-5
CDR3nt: TGTGCCAGCAGTCGATTGAACGACAGGGGTGAGACCCAGTACTTC
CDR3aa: CASSRLNDRGETQYF

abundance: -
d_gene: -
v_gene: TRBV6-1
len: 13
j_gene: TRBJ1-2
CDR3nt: TGTGCCAGCAGTGAAGCTTCAGGGCTTGGCTACACCTTC
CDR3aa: CASSEASGLGYTF

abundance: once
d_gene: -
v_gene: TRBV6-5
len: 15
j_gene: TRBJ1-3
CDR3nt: TGTGCCAGCACCGGGCGGCAGGGCACTGGAAACACCATATATTTT
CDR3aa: CASTGRQGTGNTIYF

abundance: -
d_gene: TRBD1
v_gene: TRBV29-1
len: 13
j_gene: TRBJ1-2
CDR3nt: TGCAGCGTTGATGACAGGGGGTATGATGGCTACACCTTC
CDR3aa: CSVDDRGYDGYTF

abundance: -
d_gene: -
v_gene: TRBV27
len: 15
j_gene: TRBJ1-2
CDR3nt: TGTGCCAGTCGCACCTGGACACGAGCTAACTATGGCTACACCTTC
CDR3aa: CASRTWTRANYGYTF

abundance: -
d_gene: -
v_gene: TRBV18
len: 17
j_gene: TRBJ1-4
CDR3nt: TGTGCCAGCTCACCGTCAGGCCCCCGGCAGTACAATGAAAAACTGTTTTTT
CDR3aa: CASSPSGPRQYNEKLFF

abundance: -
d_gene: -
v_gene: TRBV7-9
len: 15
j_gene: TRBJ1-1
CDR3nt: TGTGCCAGCAGCTTAGTCTTACGGCTCTCCAGGGAAGCTTTCTTT
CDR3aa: CASSLVLRLSREAFF

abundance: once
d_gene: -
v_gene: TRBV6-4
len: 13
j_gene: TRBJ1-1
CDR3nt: TGTGCCAGCAGGATTACAGAGAACACTGAAGCTTTCTTT
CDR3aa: CASRITENTEAFF

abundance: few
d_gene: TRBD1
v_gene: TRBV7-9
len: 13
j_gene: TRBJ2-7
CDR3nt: TGTGCCAGCAGCTTAGGGACAGGGGAATTGCAGTACTTC
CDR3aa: CASSLGTGELQYF

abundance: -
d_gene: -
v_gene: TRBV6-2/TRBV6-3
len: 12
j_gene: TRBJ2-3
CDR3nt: TGTGCCAGCAGTTACATTACAGATACGCAGTATTTT
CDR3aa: CASSYITDTQYF

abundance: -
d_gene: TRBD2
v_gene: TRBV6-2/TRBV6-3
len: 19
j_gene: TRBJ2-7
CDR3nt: TGTGCCAGCAGTCGGACTAGCGGAAGGGGGTCGATCCACTCCTACGAGCAGTACTTC
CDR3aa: CASSRTSGRGSIHSYEQYF

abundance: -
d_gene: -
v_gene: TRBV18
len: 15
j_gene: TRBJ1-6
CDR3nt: TGTGCCAGCTCACCCGACGTGGGGCAGACCTCACCCCTCCACTTT
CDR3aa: CASSPDVGQTSPLHF

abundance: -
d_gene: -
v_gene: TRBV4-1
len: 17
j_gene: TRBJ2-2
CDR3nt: TGCGCCAGCAGCCAAGGAGGTCGGCAGGGCGACACCGGGGAGCTGTTTTTT
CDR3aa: CASSQGGRQGDTGELFF

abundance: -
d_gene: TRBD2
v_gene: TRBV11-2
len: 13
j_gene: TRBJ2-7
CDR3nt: TGTGCCAGCAGCTTGGCCAGGACTAGCGAGCAGTACTTC
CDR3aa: CASSLARTSEQYF

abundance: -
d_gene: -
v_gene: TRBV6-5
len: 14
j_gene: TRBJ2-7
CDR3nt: TGTGCCAGCAGTAATACCGGTTACGGCCACGAGCAGTACTTC
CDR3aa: CASSNTGYGHEQYF

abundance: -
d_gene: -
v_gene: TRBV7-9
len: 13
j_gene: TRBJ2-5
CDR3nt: TGTGCCAGCAGCTTAATGGCTCCCGAGACCCAGTACTTC
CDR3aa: CASSLMAPETQYF

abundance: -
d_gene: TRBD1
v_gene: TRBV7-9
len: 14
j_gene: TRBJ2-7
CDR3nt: TGTGCCAGCAGTAACCAACAGGGGAGCTACGAGCAGTACTTC
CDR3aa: CASSNQQGSYEQYF

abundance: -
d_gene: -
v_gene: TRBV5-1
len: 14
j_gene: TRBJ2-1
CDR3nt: TGCGCCAGCAGCGCCCCCTCATCTATAAATGAGCAGTTCTTC
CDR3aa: CASSAPSSINEQFF